The clone carrying this T cell receptor beta chain was recorded only once. No antigen is known for it. Time point in this sample: baseline pretreatment blood. Treatment: 15 Gy SBRT to primary tumor, nephrectomy 4 weeks later. Blood was sampled at baseline, 2 weeks and 4 weeks after SBRT. The tumor was a clear cell renal cell carcinoma. The sample comes from a study of radiation and T cells in renal cell carcinoma. CDR1 and CDR2 from the germline V gene are SNHLY and FYNNEI. Trimming cost V 1 base and J 4 bases, with 19 bases left between them. The CDR3 runs to 17 residues. Overall study findings and caveats: Baseline intratumoral clonotype presence is unknown without pretreatment biopsies.

TCRdb keeps only in-frame clones here, not all; method: immunoSEQ multiplex PCR. The sample lists some 150,000 clones, roughly 88% occurring once. The sequenced sample was blood, obtained from a patient whose treatment included radiotherapy and nephrectomy. This chain links TRBV2 with TRBJ1-2; D is ambiguous. This sequence was found in a woman aged 50 to 60 with renal cell carcinoma. CDR3 DNA sequence: TGTGCCAGCAGTGAAGGGCTGGTACAGCCCGCACGCTATGGCTACACCTTC. Translated, it gives CASSEGLVQPARYGYTF.